The clone carrying this T cell receptor beta chain was detected once. The antigen is unknown. The data were taken from a study of OX40 agonist ivuxolimab in advanced cancers. About the research overall: Among those enrolled, mean age was about 63 years (range about 23 to 85) and approximately 80% were male.

Sequencing was performed with immunoSEQ multiplex PCR; in TCRdb, only in-frame clones are kept and a portion is missing. The table records about 83,000 clones, under 95% of them present only once. V was cut by 2 bases and J by 8 bases, with 5 bases left in between. The CDR3 covers 11 residues. Germline assignment: CDR1 SEHNR and CDR2 FQNEAQ (reference sequence). Study-level results: In the 0.1 to 3.0 mg/kg range, CD4+ and CD8+ blood T cells had expanded clonally by week 6.

The TCR comes from an adult with an advanced solid tumor such as melanoma, head and neck, liver or kidney cancer. This specimen consisted of CD4+ or CD8+ T cells sorted from blood, obtained in a trial of the OX40 agonist ivuxolimab. The chain recombines TRBV7-9 with TRBJ2-3; D is unresolved. In DNA form, the CDR3 reads TGTGCCAGCAGCTTACAGTTTACGCAGTATTTT. This gives the protein CASSLQFTQYF.